The next 11 T cell receptor beta chains were all read from a single sample in a study of cytomegalovirus exposure and HLA in healthy donors. The PCR made use of 60 Vbeta and 13 Jbeta primers. Using immunoSEQ multiplex PCR, the repertoire was profiled, and TCRdb retains in-frame clones only, with some absent. The table has around 140,000 clones, just under 80% seen once. The sequencing input was PBMCs. The receptor source for this set is a male donor in good health and CMV-seronegative.

The chain is built from TRBV19 and TRBJ2-2; a weak D match, TRBD2 (6 bases). The germline CDR1 and CDR2 sequences are LNHDA and SQIVND (reference sequence). The CDR3 contains 13 residues. The V end lost 10 bases, the J end lost 6 bases, and 15 bases lay between the germline ends. Here the CDR3 reads CATQVSGAGELFF. CDR3 DNA sequence: TGTGCCACCCAGGTTTCGGGGGCCGGGGAGCTGTTTTTT.

The rearrangement uses TRBV2 and TRBJ1-2; TRBD1 matches 9 bases. The length of the CDR3 is 15 residues. V trimming: 4 bases; J trimming: 2 bases; junction bases outside the gene matches: 5. Germline loops: CDR1 SNHLY, CDR2 FYNNEI. CDR3 sequence (DNA): TGTGCCAGCAGTGCTAACAGGGGGCCAAACTATGGCTACACCTTC. Encoded protein: CASSANRGPNYGYTF.

This rearrangement joins TRBV29-1 to TRBJ1-2; 11 bases are a match to TRBD1. This CDR3 is 13 amino acids long. In germline, CDR1 is SQVTM, CDR2 ANQGSEA. V was clipped by 7 bases and J by 8 bases; unmatched bases: 9. The CDR3 DNA reads as TGCAGCGCCGATGGACAGGGGGCAAGGGGCTACACCTTC. It translates to CSADGQGARGYTF.

J is TRBJ1-2 and V is TRBV6-5; the D gene is possibly TRBD1 (5 bases). Trimming took off 10 bases at V and 4 bases at J, with 13 bases between the two ends. The CDR3 is 12 residues long. Germline V gene sequence: CDR1 MNHEY, CDR2 SVGAGI. Here the CDR3 DNA reads TGTGCCACCAGCCCGGGGGTCTATGGCTACACCTTC. Its translation is CATSPGVYGYTF.

This clone has a single count. This chain connects TRBV25-1 to TRBJ1-6; TRBD1 agrees at 7 bases. This CDR3 is built from 15 residues. CDR1 MGHDK and CDR2 SYGVNS come from the germline V gene. V dropped 7 bases and J dropped 10; count of bases not matched to a gene: 13. CDR3: CASKPGTVVESPLHF. As DNA, the CDR3 is TGTGCCAGCAAGCCCGGGACAGTTGTTGAATCACCCCTCCACTTT.

V gene TRBV11-3 combines with J gene TRBJ2-5; 13 nucleotides agree with TRBD2. The V gene's germline CDR1 is SGHNT and CDR2 YENEEA. The CDR3 totals 16 residues. The V gene end was trimmed by 5 bases and the J gene end by 1 base; junction bases not matched to a gene: 4. Here the CDR3 DNA reads TGTGCCAGCAGCCGAGGGACTAGCGGGATCCAAGAGACCCAGTACTTC. It yields the protein CASSRGTSGIQETQYF.

The J gene is TRBJ1-5, the V gene TRBV18; no clear D gene. The V gene's germline CDR1 is KGHSH and CDR2 LQKENI. V was trimmed by 5 bases and J by 1 base, leaving 15 bases between them. This CDR3 comprises 16 residues. The CDR3 bases are TGTGCCAGCTCATCAGAGGGTGTTGAAAGCAATCAGCCCCAGCATTTT. Translated: CASSSEGVESNQPQHF. The full variable domain, in which reference TRBV18 and TRBJ1-5 provide the parts outside the CDR3, is NAGVMQNPRHLVRRRGQEARLRCSPMKGHSHVYWYRQLPEEGLKFMVYLQKENIIDESGMPKERFSAEFPKEGPSILRIQQVVRGDSAAYFCASSSEGVESNQPQHFGDGTRLSIL.

The chain carries TRBV13 and TRBJ1-6; D remains unclear. This CDR3 spans 12 amino acids. The V end was cut by 5 bases, the J end by 11 bases, with 10 bases between. Germline CDR1 PRHDT, CDR2 FYEKMQ (reference sequence). The CDR3 nucleotides read TGTGCCAGCAGCGCCCCGGGGACACCCCTCCACTTT. It codes for CASSAPGTPLHF.

The J gene is TRBJ2-1, the V gene TRBV5-6, with D tentatively TRBD2 (5 bases). The CDR3 is made up of 17 amino acids. Trimming shortened V by 0 bases and J by 1 base, and 14 bases separated the two germline ends. Germline-derived CDR1 and CDR2 are SGHDT and YYEEEE. DNA for the CDR3: TGTGCCAGCAGCTTGGGTCTAGCTACCCTTTCCTACAATGAGCAGTTCTTC. Its translation: CASSLGLATLSYNEQFF.

The chain recombines TRBV19 with TRBJ1-1, with D tentatively TRBD1 (5 bases). This CDR3 comprises 13 residues. The V end lost 3 bases, the J end lost 1 base, and 6 bases lay between the germline ends. From germline, CDR1 is LNHDA and CDR2 SQIVND (reference sequence). The CDR3 loop is CASSMTANTEAFF. CDR3 coding DNA: TGTGCCAGTAGTATGACAGCGAACACTGAAGCTTTCTTT.

This clone was detected a few times. J is TRBJ2-3 and V is TRBV7-9; 10 bases align to TRBD2. CDR1 and CDR2 (germline): SEHNR, FQNEAQ (reference sequence). The CDR3 has 14 residues. Trimming cost V 7 bases and J 1 base; bases outside gene matches: 2. CDR3 protein: CASMLAGGTDTQYF. CDR3 DNA sequence: TGTGCCAGCATGCTAGCGGGGGGCACAGATACGCAGTATTTT.